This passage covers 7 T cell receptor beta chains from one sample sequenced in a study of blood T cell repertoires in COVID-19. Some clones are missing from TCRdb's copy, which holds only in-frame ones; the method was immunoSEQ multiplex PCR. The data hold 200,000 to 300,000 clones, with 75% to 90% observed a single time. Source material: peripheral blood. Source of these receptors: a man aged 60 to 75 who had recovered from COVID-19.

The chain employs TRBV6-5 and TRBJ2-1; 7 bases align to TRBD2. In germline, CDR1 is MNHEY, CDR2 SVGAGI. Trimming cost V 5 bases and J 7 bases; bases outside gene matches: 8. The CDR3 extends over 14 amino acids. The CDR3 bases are TGTGCCAGCAGTAAGGAGCGGGGAAGGAATGAGCAGTTCTTC. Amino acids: CASSKERGRNEQFF.

CDR3 region: CASSLERLAGRNEQFF. For the CDR3, the DNA is TGTGCCAGCAGTTTAGAGAGGCTAGCGGGGAGGAATGAGCAGTTCTTC. V is TRBV27 and J is TRBJ2-1; 9 positions agree with TRBD2. V was pared by 2 bases and J by 7 bases, with 9 bases of the junction left unmatched. The CDR3 has 16 residues. Germline V gene data show CDR1 as MNHEY and CDR2 as SMNVEV (reference sequence).

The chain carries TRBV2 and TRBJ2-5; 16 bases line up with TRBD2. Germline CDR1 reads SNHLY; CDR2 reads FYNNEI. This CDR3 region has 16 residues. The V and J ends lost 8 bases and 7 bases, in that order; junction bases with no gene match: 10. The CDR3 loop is CASVPGLAGGLGTQYF. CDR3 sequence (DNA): TGTGCCAGCGTCCCGGGACTAGCGGGGGGGCTCGGGACCCAGTACTTC.

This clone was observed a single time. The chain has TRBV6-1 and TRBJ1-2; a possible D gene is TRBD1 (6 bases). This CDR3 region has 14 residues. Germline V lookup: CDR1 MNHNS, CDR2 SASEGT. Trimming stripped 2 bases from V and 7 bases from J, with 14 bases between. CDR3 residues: CASSELSGDAGYTF. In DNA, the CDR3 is TGTGCCAGCAGTGAACTATCAGGGGATGCTGGCTACACCTTC.

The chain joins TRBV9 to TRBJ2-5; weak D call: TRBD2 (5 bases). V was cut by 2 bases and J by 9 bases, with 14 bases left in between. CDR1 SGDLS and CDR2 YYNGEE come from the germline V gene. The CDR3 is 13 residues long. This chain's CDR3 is CASSVREGLAQYF. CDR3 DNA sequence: TGTGCCAGCAGCGTCCGAGAGGGCCTGGCCCAGTACTTC.

The CDR3 nucleotides are TGTGCCAGCAGTGGATGGCGACAGGGACCCCAACTTTACGAGCAGTACTTC. Translation gives CASSGWRQGPQLYEQYF. The chain links TRBV27 to TRBJ2-7, with 7 bases aligning to TRBD1. J gave up 4 bases and V 5 bases, and 17 bases lay outside the gene matches. The CDR3 consists of 17 residues. Looked up from germline, CDR1 is MNHEY and CDR2 is SMNVEV (reference sequence).

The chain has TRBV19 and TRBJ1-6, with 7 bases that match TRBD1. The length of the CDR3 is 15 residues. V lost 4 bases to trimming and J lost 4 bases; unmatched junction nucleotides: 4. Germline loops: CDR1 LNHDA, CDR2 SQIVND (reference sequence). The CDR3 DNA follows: TGTGCCAGTAGTACCGGGACAGAGTATAATTCACCCCTCCACTTT. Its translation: CASSTGTEYNSPLHF.